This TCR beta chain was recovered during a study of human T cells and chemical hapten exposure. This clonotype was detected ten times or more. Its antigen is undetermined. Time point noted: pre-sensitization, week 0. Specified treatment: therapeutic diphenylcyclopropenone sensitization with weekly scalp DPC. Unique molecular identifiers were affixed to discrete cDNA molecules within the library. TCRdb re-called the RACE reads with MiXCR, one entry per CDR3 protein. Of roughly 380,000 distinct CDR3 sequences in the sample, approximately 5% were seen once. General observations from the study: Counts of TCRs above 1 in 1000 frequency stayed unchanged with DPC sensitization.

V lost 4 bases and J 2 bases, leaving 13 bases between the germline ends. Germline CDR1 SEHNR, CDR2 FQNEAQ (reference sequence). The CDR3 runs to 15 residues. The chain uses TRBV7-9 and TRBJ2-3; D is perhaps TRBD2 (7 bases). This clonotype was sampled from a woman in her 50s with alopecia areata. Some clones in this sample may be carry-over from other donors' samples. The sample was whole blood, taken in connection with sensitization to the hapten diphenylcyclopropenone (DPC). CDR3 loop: CASSSPRGATDTQYF. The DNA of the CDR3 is TGTGCCAGCAGCTCCCCCCGGGGGGCCACAGATACGCAGTATTTT.